This TCR beta chain was documented in a study of identical twins. General study findings and limits: In cord blood, abundant beta clonotypes had fewer insertions; memory showed no trend. Invariant MAIT and iNKT cells may have partly biased zero-insertion analyses.

This CDR3 contains 15 residues. V lost 6 bases and J lost 6, with 19 bases in between. This clonotype was seen a few times. No antigen is known for it. A universal primer site was incorporated via template switching, and the cDNA contained unique molecular identifiers. MiXCR, run by TCRdb on the 5' RACE reads, gives a single entry per CDR3 protein. The table shows some 690,000 distinct CDR3 sequences, with around 21% occurring only once. These data are also associated with another study on T cells expressing NK-cell markers. That work adds: The CD3+CD56-NKG2C+ fraction was also led by these clonotypes in several donors.

This sequence was found in a woman under 30 in good health. Sequenced sample: PBMCs. The V call is TRBV12-3 or TRBV12-4, the J call TRBJ2-3; D perhaps matches TRBD2 (6 bases). The CDR3 protein is CASSPTSSPGDTQYF. The CDR3 DNA reads TGTGCCAGCAGCCCTACTAGCTCCCCCGGGGATACGCAGTATTTT.